This TCR beta chain was found in a study of blood T cell repertoires in COVID-19 (dated by TCRdb to the early 2020s). At the level of the whole study: Samples from collaborators originated in the United States, Italy and Spain and spanned both the acute and convalescent phases of COVID-19. Subjects who had been exposed to COVID-19, were actively infected with it, or had recovered from it provided the deeply sampled blood TCRbeta repertoires that made up the dataset. Where available, HLA class I and class II types were taken from metadata supplied by the sample provider and were not determined by assay-based typing. A de-identified subject ID, COVID-19 status, age in years and sex were almost always included in the sample metadata. A freely available public database, intended as a resource for researchers studying the immune response to SARS-CoV-2, is where the repertoires were released. The material from the prospective study consisted of cDNA or gDNA derived from T cells, B-cell-depleted T cells, or PBMCs. The samples were drawn from the first 160 participants of the ongoing ImmuneRACE study and from under 1,500 subjects provided by 6 global collaborators.

TCRbeta CDR3 regions were amplified from genomic DNA using the immunoSEQ Assay, a bias-controlled multiplex PCR. The original methods were these. Within the assay, amplification of reference gene primers was used to estimate how many nucleated cells each sample contained. Sequence reads were collapsed and filtered to measure the absolute abundance of every unique TCRbeta CDR3 rearrangement. Productive Simpson clonality was computed per sample as the square root of Simpson's diversity index over productive rearrangements. Drawn from immuneACCESS, this table holds only the in-frame rearrangements with V and J called that TCRdb kept. Clones are partly lost; checked studies trace under half to an unresolved V gene and leave the rest unexplained. V and J calls plus clone size are reproduced from that table; the DNA served to infer D and trimming. A total of approximately 150,000 clones appear in this sample, about 88% of them only once. The ten largest account for roughly 17% of the sample.

Regarding this clone: This clone's antigen is unknown. The sample holds no much larger clone one base away, and base qualities are not on file.

The collaborating institutions used their own protocols to collect whole blood in K2EDTA tubes. Collaborator samples were shipped for TCRbeta analysis as frozen whole blood, isolated PBMCs, or DNA extracted from either sample type. Measured from the cysteine to the phenylalanine, the CDR3 is 12 residues long. CDR3 DNA only is kept here, 36 bases in frame from base 1. Between the V and J ends, shortened by 4 bases and 5 bases respectively, the junction contains 9 bases. CDR1 and CDR2 are read off the germline V gene (reference sequence) as GTSNPN and SVGIG. Study-wide conclusions, independent of this receptor: The amount of clinical and demographic metadata varied by source and participant and was provided uncurated.

The sequenced sample was peripheral blood. The receptor chain draws on TRBV30 and TRBJ1-5, and TRBD1 may be the D gene, going by 6 matching bases. This TCR came from a woman of 80 years or more with acute or convalescent COVID-19. The DNA sequence is TGTGCCTGGAACAGGGCGGATCAGCCCCAGCATTTT. Translation gives CAWNRADQPQHF.